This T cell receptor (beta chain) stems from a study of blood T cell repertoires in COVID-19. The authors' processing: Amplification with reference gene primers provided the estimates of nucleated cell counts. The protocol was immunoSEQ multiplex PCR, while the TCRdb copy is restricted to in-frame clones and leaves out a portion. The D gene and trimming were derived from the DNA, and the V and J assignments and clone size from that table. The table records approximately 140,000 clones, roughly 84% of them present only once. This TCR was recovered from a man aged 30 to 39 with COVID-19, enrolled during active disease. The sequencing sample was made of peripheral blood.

The DNA of the CDR3 is TGTGCCAGCAGCGCCCGTCCGGGGGAGCAGTACTTC. Translating it yields CASSARPGEQYF. The genes are TRBV4-2 and TRBJ2-7; possibly TRBD2 for D (5 bases). The germline V gene encodes CDR1 LGHNA and CDR2 YNFKEQ. Trimming shortened V by 5 bases and J by 7 bases, and 12 bases separated the two germline ends. The CDR3 loop spans 12 amino acids.